This is a list of T cell receptor beta chains from one sample in a study of cytomegalovirus exposure and HLA in healthy donors. The assay was immunoSEQ multiplex PCR, and TCRdb's table has in-frame clones only and misses some. Found here are around 90,000 clones, 84% of them singletons; the top ten hold 12%. The sample taken for sequencing was PBMCs. These receptors were taken from a woman in her late teens or twenties in good health and CMV-seropositive. Both conserved end residues are part of each CDR3. D genes are given only for firm matches. Some rows have no size entry. The others give once, few or many, or a class for an expanded clone.

J: TRBJ2-5
size: -
V: TRBV7-7
D: TRBD2
DNA: TGTGCCAGCAGCTCGGGACTATACCAAGAGACCCAGTACTTC
CDR3: CASSSGLYQETQYF

J: TRBJ1-4
size: -
V: TRBV7-8
D: TRBD1
DNA: TGTGCCAGCAGCTCAGGACCGGGACAGGGGCATGAAAAACTGTTTTTT
CDR3: CASSSGPGQGHEKLFF

J: TRBJ2-2
size: -
V: TRBV7-2
D: TRBD2
DNA: TGTGCCAGCAGCAGGAGCGGGGGCGAAAACACCGGGGAGCTGTTTTTT
CDR3: CASSRSGGENTGELFF

J: TRBJ2-3
size: -
V: TRBV18
D: -
DNA: TGTGCCAGCTCACCACTGGCAATCACAGATACGCAGTATTTT
CDR3: CASSPLAITDTQYF

J: TRBJ1-1
size: -
V: TRBV19
D: -
DNA: TGTGCCAGTAGTATCGGGACACCATCTATGAACACTGAAGCTTTCTTT
CDR3: CASSIGTPSMNTEAFF

J: TRBJ2-7
size: -
V: TRBV13
D: -
DNA: TGTGCCAGCGGCCGGGCCTACGAGCAGTACTTC
CDR3: CASGRAYEQYF

J: TRBJ2-3
size: -
V: TRBV5-1
D: TRBD2
DNA: TGCGCCAGCAGCTTGGGCACTAGCGGGGGCACGACGCAGTATTTT
CDR3: CASSLGTSGGTTQYF

J: TRBJ2-5
size: -
V: TRBV2
D: TRBD1
DNA: TGTGCCAGCACCGGACAGGTGCGACAAGAGACCCAGTACTTC
CDR3: CASTGQVRQETQYF

J: TRBJ1-1
size: -
V: TRBV14
D: -
DNA: TGTGCCAGCAGCCAAGTCCAGGGCGGGGAGGCTTTCTTT
CDR3: CASSQVQGGEAFF

J: TRBJ2-6
size: -
V: TRBV10-2
D: -
DNA: TGCGCCAGCAGTGATATCTCCTCTGGGGCCAACGTCCTGACTTTC
CDR3: CASSDISSGANVLTF

J: TRBJ2-2
size: -
V: TRBV9
D: TRBD2
DNA: TGTGCCAGCAGCGGTGGGACTAGCACCGGGGAGCTGTTTTTT
CDR3: CASSGGTSTGELFF

J: TRBJ1-3
size: -
V: TRBV28
D: -
DNA: TGTGCCAGCAGTGCGACACCTCCCGGAAACACCATATATTTT
CDR3: CASSATPPGNTIYF

J: TRBJ1-1
size: few
V: TRBV10-3
D: -
DNA: TGTGCCATCAGTGAGAGGGGTGAAGCTTTCTTT
CDR3: CAISERGEAFF

J: TRBJ2-7
size: -
V: TRBV5-5
D: -
DNA: TGTGCCAGCAGCTTGGCCGGGACAAGGAAAGCCTACGAGCAGTACTTC
CDR3: CASSLAGTRKAYEQYF

J: TRBJ1-5
size: -
V: TRBV7-8
D: TRBD1
DNA: TGTGCCAGCAGCGTACAGGGGGGCGCGAGCAATCAGCCCCAGCATTTT
CDR3: CASSVQGGASNQPQHF